This T cell receptor beta chain was captured in a study of kidney transplant recipient with SARS-CoV-2 infection. This clonotype showed up many times. TCRdb called the reads again in MiXCR, with one record for every CDR3 protein. The sample contains some 220,000 distinct CDR3 sequences, around 28% of which appear only once. The CDR3 is made up of 16 amino acids. V lost 6 bases to trimming and J lost 0 bases, with 15 bases between them. The germline V gene encodes CDR1 MDHEN and CDR2 SYDVKM. Sequenced material: a blood sample, taken at baseline and on day 111 from a kidney transplant recipient. V is TRBV28 and J is TRBJ2-4; D is possibly TRBD2 (6 bases). This receptor was taken from a male patient aged 25-45 years who had COVID-19 and was a kidney transplant recipient. Some T cells may have come from the graft donor. CDR3 sequence reads: CASSWDFLLAKNIQYF. CDR3 sequence (DNA): TGTGCCAGCAGCTGGGACTTTCTCCTAGCCAAAAACATTCAGTACTTC.